The T cell receptor (beta chain) described here comes from a study of circulating and synovial CD4+ cells in juvenile arthritis. For this clone: The antigen remains unidentified.

Patients with active juvenile idiopathic arthritis donated these samples. Sequencing was performed with immunoSEQ multiplex PCR; in TCRdb, only in-frame clones are kept and a portion is missing. The repertoire holds approximately 35,000 clones, with 90% to 95% as singletons. The V end lost 5 bases, the J end lost 5 bases, and 12 bases lay between the germline ends. Germline loops: CDR1 MNHEY, CDR2 SVGAGI. CDR3 length equals 13 residues. Study findings and constraints: CPL and bulk CD4 samples differed at least tenfold in T cell genomes.

The sample was CD4+ T cells from blood. The rearrangement links TRBV6-5 to TRBJ1-1; D remains unclear. This sequence originates from a human donor with juvenile idiopathic arthritis. DNA for the CDR3: TGTGCCAGCAGTGTTGAGGCTGAGACTGAAGCTTTCTTT. This codes for CASSVEAETEAFF.